This T cell receptor (beta chain) was sequenced for a study of CD8 T cells in ankylosing spondylitis. Notes on the study in general: Reported data indicate significant enrichment of disease-linked clones within matched ankylosing spondylitis synovial fluid. Previously reported in reactive arthritis synovial fluid and blood were some of the motif variants.

There are many counts of this clonotype. The antigen remains unidentified. Scientists made TCR beta libraries using quantitative 5'-RACE with molecular barcodes. TCRdb itself ran the 5' RACE reads through MiXCR, one entry per CDR3 protein. Among some 92,000 distinct CDR3 sequences listed, roughly 30% were seen once. Germline V lookup: CDR1 ENHRY, CDR2 SYGVKD. This CDR3 is 16 amino acids long. V gave up 3 bases and J gave up 6 bases, with 20 bases separating them. The sequencing input was blood, either unsorted or a sorted T cell fraction (not recorded which). The clonotype comes from a male donor with ankylosing spondylitis or in good health (not recorded which). V and J are TRBV10-3 and TRBJ1-1; D is uncertain. The CDR3 region is CAISEGSGGERAEAFF. DNA for the CDR3: TGTGCCATCAGTGAAGGGTCGGGTGGTGAGCGCGCTGAAGCTTTCTTT.